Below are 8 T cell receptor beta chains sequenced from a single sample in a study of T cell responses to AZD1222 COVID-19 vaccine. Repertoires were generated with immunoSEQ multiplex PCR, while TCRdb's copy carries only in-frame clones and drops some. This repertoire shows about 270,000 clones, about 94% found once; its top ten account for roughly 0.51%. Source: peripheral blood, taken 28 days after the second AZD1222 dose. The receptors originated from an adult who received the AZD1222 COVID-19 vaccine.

The CDR3 DNA is TGTGCCAGCAGTGATCGGGACAGTCCCTATTACGAGCAGTACTTC. Translation: CASSDRDSPYYEQYF. This chain connects TRBV2 to TRBJ2-7; the match to TRBD1 covers 7 bases. Trimming removed 3 bases from V and 4 bases from J; junction bases left unmatched: 9. Germline V lookup: CDR1 SNHLY, CDR2 FYNNEI. This CDR3 region has 15 residues. The full variable domain, with the rest looked up from reference TRBV2 and TRBJ2-7, is EPEVTQTPSHQVTQMGQEVILRCVPISNHLYFYWYRQILGQKVEFLVSFYNNEISEKSEIFDDQFSVERPDGSNFTLKIRSTKLEDSAMYFCASSDRDSPYYEQYFGPGTRLTVT.

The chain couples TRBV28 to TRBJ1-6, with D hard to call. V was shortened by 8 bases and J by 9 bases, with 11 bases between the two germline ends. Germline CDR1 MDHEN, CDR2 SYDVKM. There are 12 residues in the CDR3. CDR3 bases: TGTGCCAGCTCCCCCGGTGCTTCACCCCTCCACTTT. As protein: CASSPGASPLHF.

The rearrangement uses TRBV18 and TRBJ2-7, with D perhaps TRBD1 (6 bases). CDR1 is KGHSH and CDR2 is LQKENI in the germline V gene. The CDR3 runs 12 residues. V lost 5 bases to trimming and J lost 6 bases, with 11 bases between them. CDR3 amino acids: CASSSTGREQYF. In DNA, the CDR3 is TGTGCCAGCTCATCCACAGGGCGCGAGCAGTACTTC.

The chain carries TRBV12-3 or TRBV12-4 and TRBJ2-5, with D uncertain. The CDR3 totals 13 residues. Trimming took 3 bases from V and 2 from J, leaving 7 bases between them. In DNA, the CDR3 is TGTGCCAGCAGTTTTGTTGCACAAGAGACCCAGTACTTC. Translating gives CASSFVAQETQYF.

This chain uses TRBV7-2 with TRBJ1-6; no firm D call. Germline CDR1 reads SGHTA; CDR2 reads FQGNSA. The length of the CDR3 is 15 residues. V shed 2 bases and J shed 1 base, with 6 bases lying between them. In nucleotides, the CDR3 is TGTGCCAGCAGCTTAAGGCGTTCCTATAATTCACCCCTCCACTTT. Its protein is CASSLRRSYNSPLHF. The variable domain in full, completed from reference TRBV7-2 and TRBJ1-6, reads GAGVSQSPSNKVTEKGKDVELRCDPISGHTALYWYRQSLGQGLEFLIYFQGNSAPDKSGLPSDRFSAERTGGSVSTLTIQRTQQEDSAVYLCASSLRRSYNSPLHFGNGTRLTVT.

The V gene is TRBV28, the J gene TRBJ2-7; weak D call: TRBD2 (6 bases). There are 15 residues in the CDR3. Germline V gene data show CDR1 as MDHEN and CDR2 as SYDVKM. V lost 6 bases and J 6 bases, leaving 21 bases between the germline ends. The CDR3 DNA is TGTGCCAGCAGGACGGTAGGAGCGGGCCCGGGCGAGCAGTACTTC. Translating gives CASRTVGAGPGEQYF.

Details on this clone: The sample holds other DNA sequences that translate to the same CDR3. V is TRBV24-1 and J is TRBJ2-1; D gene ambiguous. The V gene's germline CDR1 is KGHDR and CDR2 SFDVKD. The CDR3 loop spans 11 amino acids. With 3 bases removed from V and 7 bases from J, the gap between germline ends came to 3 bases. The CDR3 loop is CATSDGNEQFF. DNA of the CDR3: TGTGCCACCAGTGATGGTAATGAGCAGTTCTTC.

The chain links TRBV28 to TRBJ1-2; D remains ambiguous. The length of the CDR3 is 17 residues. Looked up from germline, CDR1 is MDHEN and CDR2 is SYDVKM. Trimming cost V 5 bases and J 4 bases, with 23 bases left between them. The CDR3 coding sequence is TGTGCCAGCAGTCTACTGCCCCGGGCCTCAGCTGGCTATGGCTACACCTTC. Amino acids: CASSLLPRASAGYGYTF.